This TCR beta chain is from a study of blood T cell repertoires in COVID-19. Study-wide background: The origin of the acute and convalescent COVID-19 samples was the United States, Italy and Spain. Nucleic acid was either cDNA or gDNA, and it came from T cells, B-cell-depleted T cells, or PBMCs.

Germline V gives CDR1 SGHNT, CDR2 YYREEE (reference sequence). This CDR3 spans 15 amino acids. V was trimmed by 0 bases and J by 2 bases, leaving 11 bases between them. Original handling: Estimation of nucleated cell counts relied on the amplification of reference gene primers. Method: immunoSEQ multiplex PCR; TCRdb's copy keeps in-frame clones and lacks some. V and J calls and clone size are given by that table; D and trimming were obtained from the DNA. The sample shows over 85,000 clones, around 88% of them seen only once. This TCR was recovered from a woman in her 70s with acute or convalescent COVID-19. The gene calls are TRBV5-4 and TRBJ1-1, with TRBD1 as a possible D gene (5 bases). The specimen was peripheral blood. CDR3 loop: CASSLVGQGNTEAFF. Written as DNA, the CDR3 is TGTGCCAGCAGCTTGGTCGGTCAGGGAAACACTGAAGCTTTCTTT.